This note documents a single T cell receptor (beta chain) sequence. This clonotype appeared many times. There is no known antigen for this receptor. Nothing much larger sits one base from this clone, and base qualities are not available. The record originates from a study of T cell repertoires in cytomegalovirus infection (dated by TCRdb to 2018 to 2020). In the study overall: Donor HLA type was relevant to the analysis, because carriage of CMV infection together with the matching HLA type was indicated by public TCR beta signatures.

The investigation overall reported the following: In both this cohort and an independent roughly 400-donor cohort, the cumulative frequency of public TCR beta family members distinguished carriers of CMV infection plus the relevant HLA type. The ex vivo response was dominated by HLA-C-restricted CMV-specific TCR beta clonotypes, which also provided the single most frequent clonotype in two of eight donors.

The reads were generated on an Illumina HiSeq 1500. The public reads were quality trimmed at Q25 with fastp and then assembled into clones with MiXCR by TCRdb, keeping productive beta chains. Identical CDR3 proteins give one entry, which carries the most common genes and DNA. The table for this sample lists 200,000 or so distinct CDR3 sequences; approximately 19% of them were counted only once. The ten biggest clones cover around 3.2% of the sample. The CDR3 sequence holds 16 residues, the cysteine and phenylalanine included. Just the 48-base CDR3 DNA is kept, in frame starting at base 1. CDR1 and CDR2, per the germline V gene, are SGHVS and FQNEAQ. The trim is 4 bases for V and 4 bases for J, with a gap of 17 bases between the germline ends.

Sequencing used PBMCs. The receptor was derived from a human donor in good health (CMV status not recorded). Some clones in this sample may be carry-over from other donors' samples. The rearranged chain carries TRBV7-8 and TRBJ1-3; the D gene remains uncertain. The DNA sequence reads TGTGCCAGCAGCTCTCCGGTCGGGCCTTCCGGAAACACCATATATTTT. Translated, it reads CASSSPVGPSGNTIYF.